The clone carrying this T cell receptor (beta chain) was detected only once. As the CDR3 is not closed by the conserved phenylalanine or tryptophan, this likely results from a read error. TCRdb re-called the PCR reads through MiXCR, storing one row per CDR3 protein. Here the sample spans roughly 93,000 distinct CDR3 sequences, around 50% being singletons. The sample belongs to a study of CDR3 diversity in severe acne. V was pared by 2 bases and J by 4 bases, with 7 bases of the junction left unmatched. The CDR3 spans 16 residues. Germline-derived CDR1 and CDR2 are SGHAT and FQNNGV. The chain carries TRBV11-2 and TRBJ1-3, with 8 bases that match TRBD1. The sequencing input was blood. The sequence was collected from a male donor with severe acne vulgaris. CDR3 sequence (DNA): TGTGCCAGCAGCTTACTCGGTGGACAGGGAGGAAACACCATATATTCT. It encodes CASSLLGGQGGNTIYS.